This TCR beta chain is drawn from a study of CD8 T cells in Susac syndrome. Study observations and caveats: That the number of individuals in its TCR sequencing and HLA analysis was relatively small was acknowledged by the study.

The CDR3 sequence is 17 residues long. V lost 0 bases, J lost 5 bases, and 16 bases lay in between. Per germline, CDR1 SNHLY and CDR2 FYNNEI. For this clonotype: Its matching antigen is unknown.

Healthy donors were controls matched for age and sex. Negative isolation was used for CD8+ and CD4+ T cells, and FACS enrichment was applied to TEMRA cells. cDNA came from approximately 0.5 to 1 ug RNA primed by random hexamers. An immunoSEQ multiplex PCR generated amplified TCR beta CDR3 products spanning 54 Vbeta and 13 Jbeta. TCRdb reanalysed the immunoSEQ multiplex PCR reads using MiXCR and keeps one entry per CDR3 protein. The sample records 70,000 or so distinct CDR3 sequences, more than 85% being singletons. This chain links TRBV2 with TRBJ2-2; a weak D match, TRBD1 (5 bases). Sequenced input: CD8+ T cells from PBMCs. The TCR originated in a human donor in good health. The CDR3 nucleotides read TGTGCCAGCAGTGAAGCGCTTTGGCAGGGCGGAACCGGGGAGCTGTTTTTT. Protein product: CASSEALWQGGTGELFF.